These 27 T cell receptor beta chains came from one sample sequenced in a study of shared clonotypes between healthy human individuals (dated by TCRdb to 2018 to 2020). CD8 naive samples were CD45RO-negative cells positively selected for CCR7, giving a CD45RA+CCR7+ population that excluded TemRA cells. Libraries came from the immunoSEQ multiplex PCR assay. TCRdb mirrors the immuneACCESS table, restricted to in-frame sequences. Some clones are absent from its copies; in checked studies, under half trace to an unresolved V gene, and the reason for the others is unknown. The sample table shows over 2 million clones, and over 85% are seen once. The ten largest clones add up to 0.85% to 1.2% of the sample. The source material was naive CD8+ T cells sorted from blood. The sample's cell subset or site label is to be understood as: CD45RA+CCR7+. The receptor source for this set is a man younger than 35 in good health.

Worth noting for this clone: Other DNA sequences of this sample code for an identical CDR3. This rearrangement joins TRBV7-9 to TRBJ1-1; D gene uncertain. Germline V lookup: CDR1 SEHNR, CDR2 FQNEAQ (reference sequence). The CDR3 is made up of 12 amino acids. The germline V and J ends were trimmed by 6 bases and 3 bases, with 8 bases remaining between them. The DNA of the CDR3 is TGTGCCAGCAGTGCGGGGTACACTGAAGCTTTCTTT. This gives the protein CASSAGYTEAFF.

The chain combines TRBV11-2 with TRBJ2-7; 8 positions agree with TRBD1. V gave up 5 bases and J gave up 6 bases; unmatched junction bases: 9. The CDR3 is 14 amino acids. CDR1 is SGHAT, CDR2 FQNNGV, per germline. The CDR3 region is CASSPPWTGSEQYF. The CDR3 bases are TGTGCCAGCAGCCCACCTTGGACAGGGAGCGAGCAGTACTTC.

The genes are TRBV7-9 and TRBJ2-5; no firm D call. Trimming removed 2 bases from V and 2 bases from J, with 6 bases in between. The CDR3 is 13 amino acids. Germline CDR1 and CDR2: SEHNR and FQNEAQ (reference sequence). The CDR3 here is CASSLQAQETQYF. The CDR3 DNA follows: TGTGCCAGCAGCTTACAGGCTCAAGAGACCCAGTACTTC. The whole variable domain, filled in from reference TRBV7-9 and TRBJ2-5, reads DTGVSQNPRHKITKRGQNVTFRCDPISEHNRLYWYRQTLGQGPEFLTYFQNEAQLEKSRLLSDRFSAERPKGSFSTLEIQRTEQGDSAMYLCASSLQAQETQYFGPGTRLLVL.

The chain combines TRBV27 with TRBJ1-1; D possibly corresponds to TRBD1 (5 bases). CDR1 and CDR2 from the germline V gene are MNHEY and SMNVEV (reference sequence). Trimming cost V 7 bases and J 5 bases, with 17 bases left between them. The CDR3 runs 14 residues. The CDR3 bases are TGTGCCAGCAACCCCGGGGGGGGTGATACTGAAGCTTTCTTT. It encodes CASNPGGGDTEAFF.

This clone was picked up a small number of times. This may be a read error, as it is one base from a much larger clone. V gene TRBV6-1 combines with J gene TRBJ2-7; D remains ambiguous. This CDR3 spans 11 amino acids. Trimming removed 8 bases at V and 0 bases at J, with 5 bases between. Germline CDR1 MNHNS, CDR2 SASEGT. The DNA of the CDR3 is TGTGCCAGCGGCTTCTCCTACGAGCAGTACTTC. Amino acid sequence: CASGFSYEQYF.

This chain uses TRBV4-3 with TRBJ1-1; a weak D match, TRBD1 (6 bases). This CDR3 spans 17 amino acids. V lost 1 base, J lost 0 bases, and 15 bases lay in between. Looked up from germline, CDR1 is LGHNA and CDR2 is YSLEER. In DNA form, the CDR3 reads TGCGCCAGCAGCCAAGTAACGACAGGAACGTTGAACACTGAAGCTTTCTTT. Its translation is CASSQVTTGTLNTEAFF.

The gene calls are TRBV28 and TRBJ2-1, with D possibly TRBD1 on 5 matching bases. The CDR3 has 16 amino acids. Trimming removed 6 bases from V and 0 bases from J, with 15 bases in between. Germline CDR1 and CDR2: MDHEN and SYDVKM. The CDR3 sequence is CASRPLDRSSYNEQFF. In DNA, the CDR3 is TGTGCCAGCAGACCACTTGACAGAAGCTCCTACAATGAGCAGTTCTTC.

This chain uses TRBV27 with TRBJ2-3; D unclear. V shed 3 bases and J shed 0 bases, with 7 bases lying between them. The CDR3 is made up of 14 amino acids. In germline, CDR1 is MNHEY, CDR2 SMNVEV (reference sequence). In DNA, the CDR3 is TGTGCCAGCAGTTTTGAGGAAAGCACAGATACGCAGTATTTT. Its protein product is CASSFEESTDTQYF.

This chain joins TRBV29-1 and TRBJ2-1, with D possibly matching TRBD1 (6 bases). Deletions cut 2 bases from V and 1 base from J, with 18 bases between. Germline V gene sequence: CDR1 SQVTM, CDR2 ANQGSEA. The CDR3 covers 17 residues. The CDR3 DNA sequence: TGCAGCGTTGAAACACCCCTACAGGGACCGTCCTACAATGAGCAGTTCTTC. This gives the protein CSVETPLQGPSYNEQFF.

The chain is built from TRBV27 and TRBJ2-7, with D tentatively TRBD1 (5 bases). The CDR3 totals 11 residues. The V end lost 8 bases, the J end lost 2 bases, and 7 bases lay between the germline ends. Germline lookup yields CDR1 MNHEY and CDR2 SMNVEV (reference sequence). The CDR3 loop reads CASLTAYEQYF. The CDR3 DNA reads TGTGCCAGCCTGACAGCCTACGAGCAGTACTTC.

Of note for this clone: The sample holds other DNA sequences that translate to the same CDR3. The V call is TRBV9, the J call TRBJ2-2; the D call may be TRBD1 or TRBD2 (5 bases each). V was clipped by 0 bases and J by 2 bases, with 8 bases between them. Germline values: CDR1 SGDLS, CDR2 YYNGEE. The CDR3 spans 15 residues. CDR3 amino acids: CASSVDGGNTGELFF. The CDR3 DNA follows: TGTGCCAGCAGCGTAGATGGGGGTAACACCGGGGAGCTGTTTTTT.

The gene calls are TRBV4-3 and TRBJ2-2, with TRBD2 matching over 8 bases. V dropped 0 bases and J dropped 3; count of bases not matched to a gene: 6. The CDR3 length is 17 residues. CDR1 is LGHNA, CDR2 YSLEER, per germline. CDR3 in DNA: TGCGCCAGCAGCCAAGATACGAGCGGGGGCCACACCGGGGAGCTGTTTTTT. Protein: CASSQDTSGGHTGELFF.

This chain connects TRBV7-9 to TRBJ1-2, with D maybe TRBD1 (5 bases). Per the germline V gene, CDR1 is SEHNR and CDR2 is FQNEAQ (reference sequence). V lost 1 base and J lost 4, with 10 bases in between. The CDR3 extends over 14 amino acids. The CDR3 sequence is CASSLVGEGYGYTF. The CDR3 coding sequence is TGTGCCAGCAGCTTAGTGGGGGAAGGCTATGGCTACACCTTC.

This clone came up once. The genes are TRBV30 and TRBJ1-5; D is possibly TRBD1 (5 bases). This CDR3 spans 14 amino acids. Germline V gene sequence: CDR1 GTSNPN, CDR2 SVGIG (reference sequence). The V end lost 8 bases, the J end lost 0 bases, and 14 bases lay between the germline ends. CDR3 sequence (DNA): TGTGCCACCGGGGCAGAGAATAGCAATCAGCCCCAGCATTTT. Protein product: CATGAENSNQPQHF.

V usage is TRBV27 and J usage is TRBJ2-7; D is undetermined. CDR1 and CDR2 from the germline V gene are MNHEY and SMNVEV (reference sequence). The CDR3 length is 12 residues. V was shortened by 5 bases and J by 2 bases, with 7 bases between the two germline ends. CDR3 region: CASSHYPYEQYF. The DNA for the CDR3 is TGTGCCAGCAGTCACTACCCCTACGAGCAGTACTTC.

The CDR3 nucleotides read TGTGCCAGCAGTCCCAACCGGGAAAAACTGTTTTTT. Translated: CASSPNREKLFF. This chain connects TRBV27 to TRBJ1-4, with no clear D. Germline V gene lookup returns CDR1 MNHEY and CDR2 SMNVEV (reference sequence). The CDR3 extends over 12 amino acids. V was pared by 5 bases and J by 8 bases, with 9 bases between.

This clone showed up just once. An end of the junction differs from the germline gene, which may be a read error. The rearrangement joins TRBV27 to TRBJ2-5; 16 nucleotides match TRBD2. The germline V gene encodes CDR1 MNHEY and CDR2 SMNVEV (reference sequence). The CDR3 runs 17 residues. The CDR3 here is CASSPIGTSGGVEAQYF. The CDR3 DNA reads TGTGCCAGCAGCCCCATCGGGACTAGCGGGGGGGTAGAGGCCCAGTACTTC.

V usage is TRBV27 and J usage is TRBJ1-3, with 9 positions matching TRBD1. V was pared by 0 bases and J by 2 bases, with 2 bases of the junction left unmatched. Germline V gene lookup returns CDR1 MNHEY and CDR2 SMNVEV (reference sequence). The CDR3 is made up of 16 amino acids. The CDR3 spells CASSLSRTGAGNTIYF. CDR3 nucleotide sequence: TGTGCCAGCAGTTTATCGAGGACAGGGGCTGGAAACACCATATATTTT.

This chain links TRBV28 with TRBJ1-1; 9 positions agree with TRBD1. The CDR3 sequence is 15 residues long. CDR1 and CDR2 (germline): MDHEN, SYDVKM. V lost 6 bases and J lost 2; bases outside the gene matches: 7. The CDR3 region has the DNA TGTGCCAGCAGCGAACCGGGACAGGGAAACACTGAAGCTTTCTTT. It encodes CASSEPGQGNTEAFF.

As concerns this clone: This specimen includes other DNA sequences encoding the same CDR3. This chain connects TRBV7-9 to TRBJ1-1; TRBD1 matches 7 bases. V gave up 8 bases and J gave up 2 bases; unmatched junction bases: 2. The CDR3 is made up of 12 amino acids. Germline CDR1 and CDR2: SEHNR and FQNEAQ (reference sequence). For the CDR3, the DNA is TGTGCCAGCCGGGACAGCAACACTGAAGCTTTCTTT. This gives the protein CASRDSNTEAFF.

The CDR3 bases are TGTGCCATCAGATGGACAGCGAACACCGGGGAGCTGTTTTTT. This codes for CAIRWTANTGELFF. The chain employs TRBV10-3 and TRBJ2-2; D might be TRBD1 (6 bases). V was clipped by 6 bases and J by 0 bases, with 8 bases between them. This CDR3 is 14 amino acids long. Germline values: CDR1 ENHRY, CDR2 SYGVKD.

V gene TRBV6-6 combines with J gene TRBJ2-3; maybe TRBD2 (6 bases). Germline loops: CDR1 MNHNY, CDR2 SVGAGI (reference sequence). Trimming removed 2 bases at V and 2 bases at J, with 11 bases between. The CDR3 has 15 residues. The chain's CDR3 is CASSYHSGPTDTQYF. The CDR3 nucleotides are TGTGCCAGCAGTTACCATAGCGGTCCCACAGATACGCAGTATTTT.

The chain is built from TRBV6-5 and TRBJ2-7; 7 bases fit TRBD2. The germline V gene encodes CDR1 MNHEY and CDR2 SVGAGI. V lost 5 bases and J lost 6; bases outside the gene matches: 13. This CDR3 spans 15 amino acids. This chain's CDR3 is CASSPTATSDTEQYF. The CDR3 nucleotides are TGTGCCAGCAGTCCAACAGCCACTAGCGACACCGAGCAGTACTTC.

The V call is TRBV7-8, the J call TRBJ1-2; 9 nucleotides line up with TRBD1. The CDR3 has 15 residues. V was pared by 5 bases and J by 5 bases, with 9 bases of the junction left unmatched. The germline V gene has CDR1 SGHVS and CDR2 FQNEAQ. CDR3 amino acids: CASSPMTGGKYGYTF. CDR3 DNA sequence: TGTGCCAGCAGCCCCATGACAGGGGGAAAATATGGCTACACCTTC.

The chain links TRBV9 to TRBJ2-2; possibly TRBD2 for D (5 bases). The CDR3 covers 15 residues. In germline, CDR1 is SGDLS, CDR2 YYNGEE. V dropped 3 bases and J dropped 3 bases, with 12 bases sitting between them. The CDR3 DNA sequence: TGTGCCAGCAGCGCAAGGGTGGACTACACCGGGGAGCTGTTTTTT. Amino acid sequence: CASSARVDYTGELFF.

This chain joins TRBV27 and TRBJ2-5, with no clear D. The CDR3 is 15 amino acids. Germline V gene data show CDR1 as MNHEY and CDR2 as SMNVEV (reference sequence). V was pared by 3 bases and J by 2 bases, with 13 bases between. The CDR3 DNA reads as TGTGCCAGCAGTTTCGGAAACCTCTATCAAGAGACCCAGTACTTC. It specifies CASSFGNLYQETQYF.

The chain couples TRBV6-5 to TRBJ2-1; TRBD2 matches at 11 bases. The CDR3 has 15 residues. CDR1 and CDR2 from the germline V gene are MNHEY and SVGAGI. The J segment lost 4 bases and the V segment lost 6 bases, leaving 5 bases of the junction unmatched. CDR3 sequence (DNA): TGTGCCAGCAGGGCCACTAGCGGGGGTTACAATGAGCAGTTCTTC. Residues: CASRATSGGYNEQFF.